This TCR beta chain was captured by sequencing in a study of blood T cell repertoires in COVID-19. Study-level background: T cells, B-cell-depleted T cells, or PBMCs supplied cDNA or gDNA.

This CDR3 has 17 residues. V gave up 5 bases and J gave up 5 bases; unmatched junction bases: 14. The germline CDR1 and CDR2 sequences are SGHVS and FQNEAQ. Original analysis: Reference gene primer amplification yielded estimated nucleated cell counts. The protocol was immunoSEQ multiplex PCR, while the TCRdb copy is restricted to in-frame clones and leaves out a portion. The V and J calls and clone size come from that table; D and trimming were worked out from the DNA. The repertoire has approximately 280,000 clones, 70% to 90% of them found once; the top ten carry about 9.8%. The sequence came from a man between 18 and 29 years old with active or convalescent COVID-19. V and J are TRBV7-8 and TRBJ2-7; 11 bases agree with TRBD1. The sequenced sample was peripheral blood. The CDR3 bases are TGTGCCAGCAGCCGAACCAGGTTACAGGGACAGGGGGACGAGCAGTACTTC. Translation: CASSRTRLQGQGDEQYF.